This T cell receptor (beta chain) stems from a study of OX40 agonist ivuxolimab in advanced cancers. About the study: Ivuxolimab, an agonistic anti-OX40 (CD134) antibody, was given to patients. Every patient in dose escalation had hepatocellular carcinoma, melanoma, renal cell or head and neck cancer. Whole-study results and caveats: At 0.1 to 3.0 mg/kg, CD4+ and CD8+ blood T cells expanded clonally by week 6.

With regard to this clone: Its target is not known.

Measured with immunoSEQ multiplex PCR; TCRdb has only the in-frame clones, and not every one. The table includes some 98,000 clones, 93% detected once. There are 14 residues in the CDR3. Per germline, CDR1 MGHRA and CDR2 YSYEKL. Trimming at V came to 0 bases and at J to 7 bases, leaving 3 bases not matched to a gene. Here the sequenced sample was CD4+ or CD8+ T cells sorted from blood, taken in a trial of the OX40 agonist ivuxolimab. The rearrangement uses TRBV4-1 and TRBJ2-1; 7 nucleotides match TRBD2. This TCR came from an adult with an advanced solid tumor such as melanoma, head and neck, liver or kidney cancer. The CDR3, as DNA: TGCGCCAGCAGCCAAGAGCGGGGGAGGAATGAGCAGTTCTTC. Its translation is CASSQERGRNEQFF.